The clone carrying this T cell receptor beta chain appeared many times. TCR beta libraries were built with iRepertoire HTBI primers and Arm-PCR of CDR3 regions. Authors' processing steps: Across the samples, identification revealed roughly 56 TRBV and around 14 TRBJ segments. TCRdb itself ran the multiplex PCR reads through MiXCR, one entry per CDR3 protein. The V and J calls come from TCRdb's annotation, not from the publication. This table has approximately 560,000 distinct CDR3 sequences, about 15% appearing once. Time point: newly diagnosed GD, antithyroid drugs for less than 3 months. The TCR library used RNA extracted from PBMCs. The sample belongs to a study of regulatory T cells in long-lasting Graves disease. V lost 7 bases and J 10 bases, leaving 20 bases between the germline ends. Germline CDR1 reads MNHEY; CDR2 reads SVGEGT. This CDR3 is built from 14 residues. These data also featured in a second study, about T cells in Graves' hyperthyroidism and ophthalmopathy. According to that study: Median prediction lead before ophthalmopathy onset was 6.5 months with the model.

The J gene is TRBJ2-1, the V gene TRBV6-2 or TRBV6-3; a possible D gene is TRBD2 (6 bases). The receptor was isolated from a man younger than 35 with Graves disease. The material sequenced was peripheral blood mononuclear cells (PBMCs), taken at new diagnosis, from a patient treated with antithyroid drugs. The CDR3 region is CASTLPGAQREQFF. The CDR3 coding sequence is TGTGCCAGCACCTTGCCGGGAGCCCAGAGGGAGCAGTTCTTC.